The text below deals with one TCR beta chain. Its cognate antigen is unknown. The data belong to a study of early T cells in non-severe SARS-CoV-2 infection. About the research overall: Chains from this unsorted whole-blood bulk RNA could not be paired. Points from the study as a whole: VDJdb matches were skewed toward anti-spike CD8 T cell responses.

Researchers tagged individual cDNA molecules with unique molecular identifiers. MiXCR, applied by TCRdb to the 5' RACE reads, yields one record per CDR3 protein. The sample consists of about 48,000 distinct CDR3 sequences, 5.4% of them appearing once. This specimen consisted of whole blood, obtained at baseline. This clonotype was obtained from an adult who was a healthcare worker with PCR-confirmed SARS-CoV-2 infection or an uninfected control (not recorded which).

Written as DNA, the CDR3 is TGCAGCCCCGGACCGATCTCCTACGAGCAGTACTTC. Its protein is CSPGPISYEQYF. This chain links TRBV29-1 with TRBJ2-7; D call uncertain. CDR3 size: 12 residues. Germline V gene data show CDR1 as SQVTM and CDR2 as ANQGSEA. Deletions cut 8 bases from V and 0 bases from J, with 11 bases between.